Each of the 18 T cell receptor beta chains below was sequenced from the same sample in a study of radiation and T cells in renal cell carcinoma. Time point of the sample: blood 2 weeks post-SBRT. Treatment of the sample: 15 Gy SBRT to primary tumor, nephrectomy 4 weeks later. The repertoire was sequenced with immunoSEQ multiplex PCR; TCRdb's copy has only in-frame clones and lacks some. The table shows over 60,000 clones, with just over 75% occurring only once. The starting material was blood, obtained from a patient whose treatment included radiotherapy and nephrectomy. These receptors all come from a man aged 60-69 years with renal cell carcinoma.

This CDR3 reads CASSLGQVDYGYTF. The CDR3 DNA sequence: TGTGCCAGCAGCTTGGGGCAGGTTGACTATGGCTACACCTTC. The chain uses TRBV5-6 and TRBJ1-2, with no clear D. From germline, CDR1 is SGHDT and CDR2 YYEEEE. The V gene lost 0 bases and the J gene lost 3 bases, with 9 bases spanning the gap. The CDR3 totals 14 residues.

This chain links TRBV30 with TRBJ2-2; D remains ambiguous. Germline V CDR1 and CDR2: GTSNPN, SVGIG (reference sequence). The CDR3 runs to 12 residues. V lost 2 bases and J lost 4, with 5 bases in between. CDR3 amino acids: CAWSTVTGELFF. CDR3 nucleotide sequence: TGTGCCTGGAGTACCGTCACCGGGGAGCTGTTTTTT.

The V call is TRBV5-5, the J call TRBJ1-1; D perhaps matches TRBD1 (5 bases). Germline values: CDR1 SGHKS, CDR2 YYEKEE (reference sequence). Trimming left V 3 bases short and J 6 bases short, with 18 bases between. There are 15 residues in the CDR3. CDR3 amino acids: CASSSGGVVVPEAFF. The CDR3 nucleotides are TGTGCCAGCAGCTCCGGAGGGGTGGTCGTGCCTGAAGCTTTCTTT.

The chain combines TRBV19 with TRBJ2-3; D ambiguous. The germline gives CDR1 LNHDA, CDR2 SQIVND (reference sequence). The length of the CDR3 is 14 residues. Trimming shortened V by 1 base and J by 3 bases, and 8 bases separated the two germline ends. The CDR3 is CASSIVAPTDTQYF. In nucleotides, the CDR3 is TGTGCCAGTAGTATAGTGGCCCCGACAGATACGCAGTATTTT.

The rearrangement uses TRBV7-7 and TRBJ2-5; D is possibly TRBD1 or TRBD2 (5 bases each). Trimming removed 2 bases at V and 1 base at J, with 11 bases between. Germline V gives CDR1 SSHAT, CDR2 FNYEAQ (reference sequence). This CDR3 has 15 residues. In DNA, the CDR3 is TGTGCCAGCAGCTTAAGTGGGGGATTCCAAGAGACCCAGTACTTC. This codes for CASSLSGGFQETQYF. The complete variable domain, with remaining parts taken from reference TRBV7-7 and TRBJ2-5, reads GAGVSQSPRYKVTKRGQDVTLRCDPISSHATLYWYQQALGQGPEFLTYFNYEAQPDKSGLPSDRFSAERPEGSISTLTIQRTEQRDSAMYRCASSLSGGFQETQYFGPGTRLLVL.

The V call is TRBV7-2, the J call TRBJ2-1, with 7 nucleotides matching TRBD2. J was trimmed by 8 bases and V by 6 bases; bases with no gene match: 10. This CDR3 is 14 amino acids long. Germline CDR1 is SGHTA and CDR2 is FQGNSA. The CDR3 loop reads CASRGGLGPDEQFF. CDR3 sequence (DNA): TGTGCCAGCAGGGGAGGGCTTGGGCCGGATGAGCAGTTCTTC.

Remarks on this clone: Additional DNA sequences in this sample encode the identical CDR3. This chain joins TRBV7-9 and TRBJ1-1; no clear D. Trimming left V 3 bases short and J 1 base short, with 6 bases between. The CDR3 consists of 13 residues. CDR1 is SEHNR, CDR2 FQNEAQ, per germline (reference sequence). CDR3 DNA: TGTGCCAGCAGCTTCGGGAGGAACACTGAAGCTTTCTTT. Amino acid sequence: CASSFGRNTEAFF.

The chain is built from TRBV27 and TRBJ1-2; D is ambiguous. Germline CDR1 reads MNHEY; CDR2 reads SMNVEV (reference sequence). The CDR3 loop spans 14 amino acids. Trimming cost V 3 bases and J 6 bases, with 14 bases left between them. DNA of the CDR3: TGTGCCAGCAGTTTTTTAACCGGTCAGGATGGCTACACCTTC. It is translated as CASSFLTGQDGYTF.

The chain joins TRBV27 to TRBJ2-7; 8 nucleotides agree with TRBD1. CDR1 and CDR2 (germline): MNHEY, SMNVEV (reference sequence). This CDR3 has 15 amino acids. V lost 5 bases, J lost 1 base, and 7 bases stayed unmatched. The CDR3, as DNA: TGTGCCAGCAGTCCAGGACAGGGTTGGTCCTACGAGCAGTACGTC. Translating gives CASSPGQGWSYEQYV.

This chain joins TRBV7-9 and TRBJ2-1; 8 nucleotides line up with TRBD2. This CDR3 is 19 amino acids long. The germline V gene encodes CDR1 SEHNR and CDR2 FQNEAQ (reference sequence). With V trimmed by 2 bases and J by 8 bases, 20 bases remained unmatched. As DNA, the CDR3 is TGTGCCAGCAGCTTACCCCCCCTAGGGGCGGGAGGATACGGGGATGAGCAGTTCTTC. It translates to CASSLPPLGAGGYGDEQFF.

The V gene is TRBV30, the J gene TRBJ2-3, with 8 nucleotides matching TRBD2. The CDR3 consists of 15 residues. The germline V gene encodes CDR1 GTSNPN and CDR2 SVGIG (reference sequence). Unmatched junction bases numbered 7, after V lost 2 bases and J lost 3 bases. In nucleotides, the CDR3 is TGTGCCTGGAGTCGAGCGGGGGCCTCAACAGATACGCAGTATTTT. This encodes CAWSRAGASTDTQYF.

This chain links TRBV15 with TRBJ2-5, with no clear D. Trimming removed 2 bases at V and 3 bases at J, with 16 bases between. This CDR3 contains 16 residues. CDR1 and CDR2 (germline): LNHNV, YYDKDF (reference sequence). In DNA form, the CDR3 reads TGTGCCACCAGCAGACGCTTAGGTGGTAGGGAAGAGACCCAGTACTTC. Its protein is CATSRRLGGREETQYF.

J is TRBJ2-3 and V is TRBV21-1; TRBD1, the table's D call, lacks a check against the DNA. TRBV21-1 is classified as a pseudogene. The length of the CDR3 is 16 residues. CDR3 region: CANSWGQVRGTDTQYF. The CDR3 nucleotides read TGTGCCAATAGCTGGGGGCAAGTGAGGGGCACAGATACGCAGTATTTT.

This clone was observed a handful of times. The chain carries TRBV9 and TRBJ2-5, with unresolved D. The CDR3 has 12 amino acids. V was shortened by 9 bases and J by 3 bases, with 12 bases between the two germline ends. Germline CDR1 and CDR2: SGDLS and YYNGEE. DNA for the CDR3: TGTGCCACCCCTCGGTTCGAAGAGACCCAGTACTTC. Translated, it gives CATPRFEETQYF.

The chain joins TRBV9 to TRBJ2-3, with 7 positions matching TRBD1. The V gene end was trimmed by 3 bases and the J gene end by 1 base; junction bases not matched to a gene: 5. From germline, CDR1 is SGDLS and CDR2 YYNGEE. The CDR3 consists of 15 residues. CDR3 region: CASSDTGVGTDTQYF. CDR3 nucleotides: TGTGCCAGCAGCGACACAGGGGTGGGCACAGATACGCAGTATTTT.

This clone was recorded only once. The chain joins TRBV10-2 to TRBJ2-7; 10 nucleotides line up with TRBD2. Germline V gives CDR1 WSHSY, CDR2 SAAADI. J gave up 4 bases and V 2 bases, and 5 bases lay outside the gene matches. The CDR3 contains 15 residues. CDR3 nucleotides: TGCGCCAGCAGTGAGGGAGCGGGAGGGTTATACGAGCAGTACGTC. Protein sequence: CASSEGAGGLYEQYV.

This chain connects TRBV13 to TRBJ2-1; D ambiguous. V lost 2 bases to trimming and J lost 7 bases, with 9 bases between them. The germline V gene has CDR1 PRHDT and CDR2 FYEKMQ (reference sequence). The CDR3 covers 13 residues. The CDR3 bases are TGTGCCAGCAGCTTACTCCCAAAAAATGAGCAGTTCTTC. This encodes CASSLLPKNEQFF. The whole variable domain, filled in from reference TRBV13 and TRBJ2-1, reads AAGVIQSPRHLIKEKRETATLKCYPIPRHDTVYWYQQGPGQDPQFLISFYEKMQSDKGSIPDRFSAQQFSDYHSELNMSSLELGDSALYFCASSLLPKNEQFFGPGTRLTVL.

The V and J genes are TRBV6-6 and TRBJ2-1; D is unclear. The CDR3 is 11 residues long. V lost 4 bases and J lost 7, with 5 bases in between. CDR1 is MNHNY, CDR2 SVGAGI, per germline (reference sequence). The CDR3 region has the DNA TGTGCCAGCAGTTTAGGAAATGAGCAGTTCTTC. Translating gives CASSLGNEQFF.